This note documents a single T cell receptor beta chain sequence. Its antigen is still unknown. The input lacks base qualities; no much larger clone sits a single base away. Collaborating institutions collected whole blood in K2EDTA tubes following their own protocols. For TCRbeta analysis, collaborators shipped samples in one of three forms: frozen whole blood, isolated PBMCs, or DNA extracted from either of those sample types. The data are from a study of blood T cell repertoires in COVID-19 (dated by TCRdb to 2020 to 2021). Describing the broader study: Samples covering the acute and convalescent phases of COVID-19 were provided by collaborators in the United States, Italy and Spain. The prospective study material was composed of cDNA or gDNA derived from T cells, B-cell-depleted T cells, or PBMCs. Subjects who had been exposed to COVID-19, were actively infected with it, or had recovered from it provided the deeply sampled blood TCRbeta repertoires that made up the dataset. The repertoires were released in a freely available public database meant as a resource for research on the immune response to SARS-CoV-2. Samples came from the ongoing ImmuneRACE study (first 160 participants) plus 1,254 subjects from 6 global collaborators. The sample metadata nearly always contained a de-identified subject ID, COVID-19 status, age in years and sex. Where available, HLA class I and class II types were taken from metadata supplied by the sample provider and were not determined by assay-based typing.

TCRbeta CDR3 regions were amplified from genomic DNA by means of the immunoSEQ Assay, a bias-controlled multiplex PCR. Under the source paper's analysis protocol: The number of nucleated cells in each sample was estimated by amplification of reference gene primers within the assay. To quantify the absolute abundance of each unique TCRbeta CDR3 rearrangement, sequence reads were collapsed and filtered. Productive Simpson clonality was computed per sample as the square root of Simpson's diversity index over productive rearrangements. TCRdb obtained this table from immuneACCESS and retained in-frame rearrangements with V and J assigned. These tables miss some clones; where compared with another copy, unresolved V genes account for less than half of the shortfall, and the remainder is unexplained. V, J and clone size were drawn from that table, and D and trimming were deduced from the DNA. The sample profile shows some 20,000 clones; about 87% of them were found once. The ten top clones hold almost 8.5% of the sample.

Points the paper makes about the study in general: The quantity of clinical and demographic metadata differed by source and by participant and was supplied without curation.

The material sequenced was peripheral blood. The TCR originated in a human donor in a cohort sampled during active COVID-19. The donor label of this sample is uncertain.

The sequenced DNA is TGTGCCAGCAGCCAGGGGACCTACAGCACAGATACGCAGTATTTT. This translates into CASSQGTYSTDTQYF. The receptor chain draws on TRBV5-4 and TRBJ2-3; TRBD1 might be the D gene, on 6 matching bases. CDR1 and CDR2 are drawn from the germline V gene (reference sequence): SGHNT, YYREEE. The germline ends are 12 bases apart after V is trimmed by 4 bases and J by 0 bases. The CDR3 starts with the cysteine, ends with the phenylalanine, and has 15 residues. Just CDR3 DNA is preserved here, 45 bases in frame from base 1.